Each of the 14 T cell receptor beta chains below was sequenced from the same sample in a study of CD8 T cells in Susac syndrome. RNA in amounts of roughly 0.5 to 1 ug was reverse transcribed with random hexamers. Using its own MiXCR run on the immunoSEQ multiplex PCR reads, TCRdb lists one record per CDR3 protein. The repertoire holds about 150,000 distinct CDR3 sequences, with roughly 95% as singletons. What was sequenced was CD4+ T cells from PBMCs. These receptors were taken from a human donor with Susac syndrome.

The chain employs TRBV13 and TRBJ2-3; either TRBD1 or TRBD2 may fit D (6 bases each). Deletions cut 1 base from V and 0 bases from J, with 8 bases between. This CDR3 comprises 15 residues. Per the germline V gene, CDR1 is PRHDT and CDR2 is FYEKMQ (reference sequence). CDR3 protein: CASSLVGGSTDTQYF. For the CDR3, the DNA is TGTGCCAGCAGCTTAGTCGGGGGCAGCACAGATACGCAGTATTTT. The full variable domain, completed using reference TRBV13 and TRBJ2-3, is AAGVIQSPRHLIKEKRETATLKCYPIPRHDTVYWYQQGPGQDPQFLISFYEKMQSDKGSIPDRFSAQQFSDYHSELNMSSLELGDSALYFCASSLVGGSTDTQYFGPGTRLTVL.

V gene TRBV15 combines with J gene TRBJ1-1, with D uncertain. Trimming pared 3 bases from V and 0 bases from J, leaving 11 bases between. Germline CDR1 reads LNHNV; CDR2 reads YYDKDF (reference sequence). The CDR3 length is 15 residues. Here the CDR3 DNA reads TGTGCCACCAGCAGGACCGCAACATTGAACACTGAAGCTTTCTTT. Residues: CATSRTATLNTEAFF.

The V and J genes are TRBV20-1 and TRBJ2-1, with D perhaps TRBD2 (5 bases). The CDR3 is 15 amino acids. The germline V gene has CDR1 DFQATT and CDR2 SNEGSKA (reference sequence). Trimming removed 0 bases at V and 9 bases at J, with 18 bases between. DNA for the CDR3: TGCAGTGCTAGAGACCCAAGCGGACCTTCTACTGAGCAGTTCTTC. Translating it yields CSARDPSGPSTEQFF.

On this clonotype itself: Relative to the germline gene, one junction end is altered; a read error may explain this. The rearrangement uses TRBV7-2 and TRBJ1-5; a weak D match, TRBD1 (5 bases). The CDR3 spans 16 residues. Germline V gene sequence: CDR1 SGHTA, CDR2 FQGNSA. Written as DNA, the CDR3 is TGTGCCAGCAGCGAGGACATCTTTGGCAGCAATCACCCCCAGCATTTT. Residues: CASSEDIFGSNHPQHF.

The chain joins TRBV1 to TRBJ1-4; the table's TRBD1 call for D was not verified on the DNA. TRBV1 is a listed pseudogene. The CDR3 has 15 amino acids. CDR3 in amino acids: CTSSQDRGRREKLFF. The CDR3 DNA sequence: TGCACCAGCAGCCAAGACAGGGGGCGCCGAGAAAAACTGTTTTTT.

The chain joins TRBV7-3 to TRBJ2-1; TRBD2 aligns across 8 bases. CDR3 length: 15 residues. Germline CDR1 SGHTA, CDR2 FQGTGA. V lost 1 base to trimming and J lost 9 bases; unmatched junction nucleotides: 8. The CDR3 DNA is TGTGCCAGCAGCTTAAGTCGGGGGGGCATGTTTGAGCAGTTCTTC. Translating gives CASSLSRGGMFEQFF.

CDR3 protein: CASSPEGKPGNTIYF. CDR3 nucleotide sequence: TGCGCCAGCAGCCCCGAGGGGAAACCTGGAAACACCATATATTTT. The chain couples TRBV5-1 to TRBJ1-3, with D possibly TRBD1 on 5 matching bases. V was pared by 4 bases and J by 2 bases, with 13 bases between. In germline, CDR1 is SGHRS, CDR2 YFSETQ. This CDR3 has 15 amino acids.

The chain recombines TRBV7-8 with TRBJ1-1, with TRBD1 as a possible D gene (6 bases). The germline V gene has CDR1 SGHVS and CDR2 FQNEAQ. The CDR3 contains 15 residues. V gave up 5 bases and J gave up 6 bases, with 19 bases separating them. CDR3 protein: CASSARQVLSSEAFF. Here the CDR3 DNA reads TGTGCCAGCAGCGCGCGACAGGTCCTTAGCTCTGAAGCTTTCTTT.

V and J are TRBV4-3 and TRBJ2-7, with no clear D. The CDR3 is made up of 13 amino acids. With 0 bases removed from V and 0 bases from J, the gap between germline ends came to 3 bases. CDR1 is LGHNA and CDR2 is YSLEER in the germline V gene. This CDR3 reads CASSQEFSYEQYF. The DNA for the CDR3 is TGCGCCAGCAGCCAAGAGTTCTCCTACGAGCAGTACTTC.

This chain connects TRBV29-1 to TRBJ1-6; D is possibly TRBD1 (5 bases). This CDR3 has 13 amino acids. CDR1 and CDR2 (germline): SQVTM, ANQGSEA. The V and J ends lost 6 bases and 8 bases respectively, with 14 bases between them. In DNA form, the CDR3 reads TGCAGCGTCCGGGGGGGGAAGGATTCACCCCTCCACTTT. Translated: CSVRGGKDSPLHF.

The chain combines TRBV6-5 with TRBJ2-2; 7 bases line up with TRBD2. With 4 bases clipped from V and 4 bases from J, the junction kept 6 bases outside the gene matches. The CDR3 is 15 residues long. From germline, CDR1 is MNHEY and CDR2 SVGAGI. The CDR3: CASSWGGGSTGELFF. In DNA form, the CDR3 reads TGTGCCAGCAGTTGGGGGGGAGGAAGCACCGGGGAGCTGTTTTTT.

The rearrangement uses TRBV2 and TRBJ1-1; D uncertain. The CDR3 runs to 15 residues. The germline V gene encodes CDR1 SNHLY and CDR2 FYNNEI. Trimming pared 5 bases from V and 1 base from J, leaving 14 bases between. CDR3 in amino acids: CASSPQTTSNTEAFF. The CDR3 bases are TGTGCCAGCAGTCCACAGACCACCTCGAACACTGAAGCTTTCTTT.

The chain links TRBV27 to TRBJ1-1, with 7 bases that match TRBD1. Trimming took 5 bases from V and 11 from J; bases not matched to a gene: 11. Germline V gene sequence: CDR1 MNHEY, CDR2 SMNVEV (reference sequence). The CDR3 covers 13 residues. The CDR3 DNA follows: TGTGCCAGCAGTCGTACACAGGGGCTGGGGGCTTTCTTT. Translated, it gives CASSRTQGLGAFF.

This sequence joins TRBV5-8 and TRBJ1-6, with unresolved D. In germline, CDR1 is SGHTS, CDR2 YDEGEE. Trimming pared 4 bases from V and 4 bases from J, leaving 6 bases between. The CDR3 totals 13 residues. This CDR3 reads CASSPLYNSPLHF. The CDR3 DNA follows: TGTGCCAGCAGCCCCCTATATAATTCACCCCTCCACTTT.